A selection of T cell receptor beta chains follows, all from one sample in a study of T-cell memory formation after mild COVID-19. TCRdb itself ran the 5' RACE reads through MiXCR, one entry per CDR3 protein. The sample holds 400,000 or so distinct CDR3 sequences, over 15% seen once. Sequenced sample: PBMCs or a T cell subset sorted from them (not recorded which). These receptors originate from an adult woman who had mild COVID-19 (a few samples of this study predate the infection). Cell type and time point are not known. CDR3s include the opening cysteine and the closing phenylalanine or tryptophan. The order of the fields is clone size, CDR3 length, J gene, D gene, V gene, CDR3 DNA, CDR3 protein. A D gene is named only where the DNA matches it firmly. The size of a clone is reported for some rows only, either as once, few or many, or as a class for expanded clones.

clone size: few; CDR3 length: 12; J gene: TRBJ1-1; D gene: .; V gene: TRBV6-1; CDR3 DNA: TGTGCCAGCAGTGAGATCACAGGCGAAGCTTTCTTT; CDR3 protein: CASSEITGEAFF
clone size: many; CDR3 length: 14; J gene: TRBJ2-1; D gene: TRBD1; V gene: TRBV5-4; CDR3 DNA: TGTGCCAGCAGCTCCGGACAGGGAATCGGTGAGCAGTTCTTC; CDR3 protein: CASSSGQGIGEQFF
clone size: .; CDR3 length: 15; J gene: TRBJ1-1; D gene: TRBD1; V gene: TRBV29-1; CDR3 DNA: TGCAGCGTGGGGGGGGGACAGGCAACGAACACTGAAGCTTTCTTT; CDR3 protein: CSVGGGQATNTEAFF
clone size: few; CDR3 length: 13; J gene: TRBJ2-1; D gene: .; V gene: TRBV18; CDR3 DNA: TGTGCCAGCTCACCCGGGGGGCCGCATGAGCAGTTCTTC; CDR3 protein: CASSPGGPHEQFF
clone size: .; CDR3 length: 15; J gene: TRBJ2-7; D gene: .; V gene: TRBV7-9; CDR3 DNA: TGTGCCAGCATTAGCGGAGCGGGCCCTTCCTACGAGCAGTACTTC; CDR3 protein: CASISGAGPSYEQYF
clone size: few; CDR3 length: 11; J gene: TRBJ2-1; D gene: .; V gene: TRBV7-9; CDR3 DNA: TGTGCCAGCAGCCCGAACCGGGAGCAGTTCTTC; CDR3 protein: CASSPNREQFF
clone size: .; CDR3 length: 14; J gene: TRBJ2-5; D gene: .; V gene: TRBV7-8; CDR3 DNA: TGTGCCAGCAGCCCCCCGGAAGGGGTGGAGACCCAGTACTTC; CDR3 protein: CASSPPEGVETQYF
clone size: .; CDR3 length: 14; J gene: TRBJ1-5; D gene: .; V gene: TRBV7-8; CDR3 DNA: TGTGCCAGCAGCTTAGTGGAGGGGACTCAGCCCCAGCATTTT; CDR3 protein: CASSLVEGTQPQHF
clone size: .; CDR3 length: 14; J gene: TRBJ2-1; D gene: .; V gene: TRBV7-2; CDR3 DNA: TGTGCCAGCAGCTTAGCGCAGCGAGGGAATGAGCAGTTCTTC; CDR3 protein: CASSLAQRGNEQFF
clone size: many; CDR3 length: 13; J gene: TRBJ1-2; D gene: .; V gene: TRBV29-1; CDR3 DNA: TGCAGCGTGGGAGGGCCACCCAGGAGCGGCTACACCTTC; CDR3 protein: CSVGGPPRSGYTF
clone size: few; CDR3 length: 14; J gene: TRBJ2-1; D gene: .; V gene: TRBV6-1; CDR3 DNA: TGTGCCAGCAGTCCCTGGACAGTTCACAATGAGCAGTTCTTC; CDR3 protein: CASSPWTVHNEQFF
clone size: .; CDR3 length: 14; J gene: TRBJ1-1; D gene: TRBD1; V gene: TRBV5-1; CDR3 DNA: TGCGCCAGCAGCACAGCTCCGGGACAGGTGCAAGCTTTCTTT; CDR3 protein: CASSTAPGQVQAFF
clone size: .; CDR3 length: 17; J gene: TRBJ1-1; D gene: .; V gene: TRBV6-5; CDR3 DNA: TGTGCCAGCCGTGGAGGAGGGGCGAATCCGATGAACACTGAAGCTTTCTTT; CDR3 protein: CASRGGGANPMNTEAFF
clone size: few; CDR3 length: 17; J gene: TRBJ2-7; D gene: .; V gene: TRBV12-3/TRBV12-4; CDR3 DNA: TGTGCCAGCAGTTTTTTCCCCCCGGACAGCGACTCCTACGAGCAGTACTTC; CDR3 protein: CASSFFPPDSDSYEQYF
clone size: .; CDR3 length: 13; J gene: TRBJ2-7; D gene: .; V gene: TRBV20-1; CDR3 DNA: TGCAGTGCTAGTCCACAGGGTTCGGGCGAGCAGTACTTC; CDR3 protein: CSASPQGSGEQYF
clone size: many; CDR3 length: 14; J gene: TRBJ1-1; D gene: TRBD1; V gene: TRBV7-3; CDR3 DNA: TGTGCCAGCAGCTCCAGGGGGGCCGACACTGAAGCTTTCTTT; CDR3 protein: CASSSRGADTEAFF
clone size: few; CDR3 length: 16; J gene: TRBJ2-6; D gene: .; V gene: TRBV6-5; CDR3 DNA: TGTGCCAGCAGTTACTTCGGCAACTCTGGGGCCAACGTCCTGACTTTC; CDR3 protein: CASSYFGNSGANVLTF
clone size: .; CDR3 length: 13; J gene: TRBJ2-2; D gene: .; V gene: TRBV5-1; CDR3 DNA: TGCGCCAGCAGCGTGGGACTTCACGGGGAGCTGTTTTTT; CDR3 protein: CASSVGLHGELFF
clone size: .; CDR3 length: 14; J gene: TRBJ1-5; D gene: .; V gene: TRBV27; CDR3 DNA: TGTGCCAGCAGTTCCCGACAGGTCAATCAGCCCCAGCATTTT; CDR3 protein: CASSSRQVNQPQHF
clone size: few; CDR3 length: 15; J gene: TRBJ2-2; D gene: .; V gene: TRBV9; CDR3 DNA: TGTGCCAGCAGCGTGGACGCGGCGAACACCGGGGAGCTGTTTTTT; CDR3 protein: CASSVDAANTGELFF
clone size: few; CDR3 length: 14; J gene: TRBJ2-2; D gene: .; V gene: TRBV7-9; CDR3 DNA: TGTGCCAGCAGCTACCGTGGGTCCACCGGGGAGCTGTTTTTT; CDR3 protein: CASSYRGSTGELFF
clone size: few; CDR3 length: 12; J gene: TRBJ1-1; D gene: .; V gene: TRBV29-1; CDR3 DNA: TGCAGCGTTGGTAGGAGGGACACTGAAGCTTTCTTT; CDR3 protein: CSVGRRDTEAFF
clone size: few; CDR3 length: 17; J gene: TRBJ2-7; D gene: TRBD2; V gene: TRBV27; CDR3 DNA: TGTGCCAGCAGTTTATCGAAGGGACTAGCGGGGCCCTACGAGCAGTACTTC; CDR3 protein: CASSLSKGLAGPYEQYF
clone size: .; CDR3 length: 13; J gene: TRBJ1-1; D gene: TRBD1; V gene: TRBV14; CDR3 DNA: TGTGCCAGCAGCCTAAGAAGGGGGCTTGAAGCTTTCTTT; CDR3 protein: CASSLRRGLEAFF
clone size: few; CDR3 length: 12; J gene: TRBJ1-2; D gene: .; V gene: TRBV29-1; CDR3 DNA: TGCAGCGTTGTGACGGCAACGTCTGGCTACACCTTC; CDR3 protein: CSVVTATSGYTF
clone size: few; CDR3 length: 15; J gene: TRBJ1-1; D gene: .; V gene: TRBV5-1; CDR3 DNA: TGCGCCAGCAGCCTCGGGGAGACAGCTCCATTTGAAGCTTTCTTT; CDR3 protein: CASSLGETAPFEAFF
clone size: few; CDR3 length: 15; J gene: TRBJ1-4; D gene: TRBD1; V gene: TRBV20-1; CDR3 DNA: TGCAGTGTTAGACCCGGACAGGCCCTGCGGGAAAAACTGTTTTTT; CDR3 protein: CSVRPGQALREKLFF
clone size: .; CDR3 length: 16; J gene: TRBJ2-7; D gene: .; V gene: TRBV27; CDR3 DNA: TGTGCCAGCAGCGGACACAGGGTCCAGCGGGTTAACGAGCAGTACTTC; CDR3 protein: CASSGHRVQRVNEQYF
clone size: .; CDR3 length: 15; J gene: TRBJ2-2; D gene: .; V gene: TRBV9; CDR3 DNA: TGTGCCAGCAGCCCCTTGGACAGGAACACCGGGGAGCTGTTTTTT; CDR3 protein: CASSPLDRNTGELFF
clone size: few; CDR3 length: 15; J gene: TRBJ2-3; D gene: TRBD2; V gene: TRBV20-1; CDR3 DNA: TGCAGTGCTACAACTAGCGGGGCTAGCACAGATACGCAGTATTTT; CDR3 protein: CSATTSGASTDTQYF
clone size: few; CDR3 length: 14; J gene: TRBJ1-5; D gene: .; V gene: TRBV27; CDR3 DNA: TGTGCCAGCAGTTTATCTGGCAGGGTGCAGCCCCAGCATTTT; CDR3 protein: CASSLSGRVQPQHF
clone size: .; CDR3 length: 16; J gene: TRBJ2-5; D gene: TRBD2; V gene: TRBV9; CDR3 DNA: TGTGCCAGCAGCGTCAGCAGGGTAGCGGGGGGAGAGACCCAGTACTTC; CDR3 protein: CASSVSRVAGGETQYF
clone size: few; CDR3 length: 20; J gene: TRBJ2-1; D gene: TRBD1; V gene: TRBV15; CDR3 DNA: TGTGCCACCAGCAGAGGCCGAATGGGACAGGGGCTCGGGTTATACAATGAGCAGTTCTTC; CDR3 protein: CATSRGRMGQGLGLYNEQFF
clone size: few; CDR3 length: 16; J gene: TRBJ2-7; D gene: TRBD1; V gene: TRBV27; CDR3 DNA: TGTGCCAGCAGTTTCTCGGGACAGGGGAACTCCTACGAGCAGTACTTC; CDR3 protein: CASSFSGQGNSYEQYF